One TCR beta chain is described in this entry. The entry originates in a study of shared clonotypes between healthy human individuals. Naive CD8 cells lacked CD45RO and underwent positive selection for CCR7, leaving out terminally differentiated effector memory CD45RA+ cells. Each PCR replicate from the sorted subsets contained approximately 0.2 ug DNA, which is 25,000 to 30,000 T cell genomes. The assay was immunoSEQ multiplex PCR, and TCRdb's table has in-frame clones only and misses some. Among just over 2,000,000 clones listed, approximately 94% were seen once. Sequencing was performed on naive CD8+ T cells sorted from blood. This sequence originates from a man younger than 35 in good health.

The CDR3 here is CASSQGPDSPLHF. The DNA for the CDR3 is TGCGCCAGCAGTCAGGGTCCGGATTCACCCCTCCACTTT. This chain uses TRBV10-1 with TRBJ1-6; TRBD1 is a possible D gene (5 bases). The germline V gene has CDR1 WNHNN and CDR2 SYGVQD (reference sequence). The ends were cut back, 5 bases at V and 8 bases at J, with 10 bases in the middle. The CDR3 has 13 amino acids.